The text below deals with one T cell receptor beta chain. Study members were between about 18 and 95 years old and lived in over 20 US regions. These data come from a study of blood T cell repertoires in COVID-19. Some clones are missing from TCRdb's copy, which holds only in-frame ones; the method was immunoSEQ multiplex PCR. The sample lists under 300,000 clones; approximately 90% were seen once. Germline CDR1 and CDR2: MDHEN and SYDVKM. Trimming at V came to 2 bases and at J to 5 bases, leaving 6 bases not matched to a gene. This CDR3 contains 15 residues. The specimen was PBMCs or T cells enriched from blood (not recorded which). The chain recombines TRBV28 with TRBJ2-3, with TRBD2 matching 8 bases. The clonotype originates from a woman aged 55-70 years in a cohort exposed to, infected with or recovered from COVID-19 (not recorded which). CDR3 sequence (DNA): TGTGCCAGCAGTTTACCGGGTAGCGGGATAGATACGCAGTATTTT. Translated: CASSLPGSGIDTQYF.